The 30 T cell receptor beta chains listed next were all sequenced from one sample in a study of neurological immune-mediated disorders (dated by TCRdb to 2018 to 2020). The receptor library was made with 5' RACE. Sequencing used an Illumina HiSeq 2500. TCRdb reanalyzed the raw reads on its own, using fastp at Q25 for trimming and MiXCR for clone calling, and kept in-frame beta chains. When rows share a CDR3 protein, they turn into one entry using the most common DNA and genes. This sample holds about 66,000 distinct CDR3 sequences; less than 5.5% were observed only once. 6.5% to 7.5% of the sample is held by the ten biggest clonotypes. Material: PBMCs. These receptors originate from a man aged 30-40 years with multiple sclerosis.

The chain uses TRBV4-1 and TRBJ2-7, with TRBD1 matching over 8 bases. The germline V gene encodes CDR1 MGHRA and CDR2 YSYEKL. The CDR3 length is 15 residues. With V trimmed by 1 base and J by 5 bases, 7 bases remained unmatched. For the CDR3, the DNA is TGCGCCAGCAGCCAAGGTAGGACAGGGAACGACGAGCAGTACTTC. Translation: CASSQGRTGNDEQYF.

This clonotype was seen repeatedly, ten times or more. This chain joins TRBV2 and TRBJ1-4, with 8 bases aligning to TRBD1. V lost 6 bases, J lost 8 bases, and 11 bases stayed unmatched. The CDR3 consists of 15 residues. The V gene's germline CDR1 is SNHLY and CDR2 FYNNEI. The CDR3 protein is CASRDPGQEGEKLFF. As DNA, the CDR3 is TGTGCCAGCAGGGACCCGGGACAGGAGGGAGAAAAACTGTTTTTT.

This clonotype appeared many times. This rearrangement joins TRBV7-9 to TRBJ2-1; the match to TRBD2 covers 7 bases. Germline CDR1 reads SEHNR; CDR2 reads FQNEAQ (reference sequence). The CDR3 loop spans 19 amino acids. The junction had 18 bases not matched to a gene; V was cut back by 5 bases and J by 2 bases. The CDR3 nucleotides are TGTGCCAGCAGCACCTCTCCCCTAGGAGCGGGGATGGCCTACAATGAGCAGTTCTTC. Residues: CASSTSPLGAGMAYNEQFF.

The sample holds many counts of this clonotype. The chain links TRBV7-6 to TRBJ1-1; possible D gene TRBD1, 5 bases. CDR1 is SGHVS, CDR2 FNYEAQ, per germline. The CDR3 extends over 13 amino acids. Trimming took off 3 bases at V and 8 bases at J, with 13 bases between the two ends. The CDR3 nucleotides read TGTGCCAGCAGCTTTGACCAGGGAAAAGAAGCTTTCTTT. Its protein is CASSFDQGKEAFF.

In its sample, this clonotype was seen many times. V is TRBV20-1 and J is TRBJ2-3; D possibly matches TRBD1 or TRBD2 (5 bases each). The V gene's germline CDR1 is DFQATT and CDR2 SNEGSKA (reference sequence). This CDR3 is 12 amino acids long. V lost 3 bases and J 5 bases, leaving 9 bases between the germline ends. CDR3 in amino acids: CSASSGRDTQYF. CDR3 in DNA: TGCAGTGCTAGTTCAGGGAGAGATACGCAGTATTTT.

This clonotype was observed at least ten times. The chain employs TRBV7-8 and TRBJ2-3; no clear D. V lost 1 base to trimming and J lost 6 bases, with 5 bases between them. The CDR3 covers 12 residues. The germline V gene has CDR1 SGHVS and CDR2 FQNEAQ. In DNA, the CDR3 is TGTGCCAGCAGCTTAGGGCTGGATACGCAGTATTTT. Translating it yields CASSLGLDTQYF.

This clonotype appeared a few times. This chain joins TRBV10-3 and TRBJ2-7, with D perhaps assigned TRBD1 or TRBD2 (7 bases each). The CDR3 runs 15 residues. Between the trimmed V and J ends, which lost 2 bases and 2 bases, there was a span of 13 bases. Germline CDR1 is ENHRY and CDR2 is SYGVKD. CDR3 protein: CAISEGRGTAYEQYF. The CDR3, as DNA: TGTGCCATCAGTGAGGGGAGGGGGACAGCCTACGAGCAGTACTTC.

This clonotype has ten or more counts. The rearrangement joins TRBV24-1 to TRBJ2-5, with no clear D. Trimming shortened V by 6 bases and J by 0 bases, and 10 bases separated the two germline ends. The CDR3 totals 14 residues. Germline V CDR1 and CDR2: KGHDR, SFDVKD. This CDR3 reads CATSIGPNQETQYF. For the CDR3, the DNA is TGTGCCACCAGTATCGGACCAAACCAAGAGACCCAGTACTTC.

This clonotype was seen at least ten times. The chain has TRBV5-5 and TRBJ1-6, with 9 nucleotides matching TRBD1. The V and J ends lost 3 bases and 9 bases, in that order; junction bases with no gene match: 7. Germline loops: CDR1 SGHKS, CDR2 YYEKEE (reference sequence). CDR3 length equals 15 residues. The CDR3 loop is CASSWMGQGGSPLHF. CDR3 in DNA: TGTGCCAGCAGCTGGATGGGACAGGGAGGTTCACCCCTCCACTTT.

At least ten counts were recorded for this clonotype. The chain employs TRBV5-5 and TRBJ1-1, with 8 nucleotides matching TRBD1. The CDR3 consists of 15 residues. Trimming at V came to 1 base and at J to 3 bases, leaving 5 bases not matched to a gene. Germline CDR1 reads SGHKS; CDR2 reads YYEKEE (reference sequence). The CDR3 DNA reads as TGTGCCAGCAGCTTGCTGAACAGGGGGTACACTGAAGCTTTCTTT. Its protein product is CASSLLNRGYTEAFF.

Ten or more counts support this clonotype. The genes are TRBV9 and TRBJ1-4; TRBD1 aligns across 8 bases. CDR1 is SGDLS and CDR2 is YYNGEE in the germline V gene. The CDR3 sequence is 16 residues long. With 4 bases clipped from V and 7 bases from J, the junction kept 12 bases outside the gene matches. This CDR3 is CASSPRQGRMGEKLFF. In DNA form, the CDR3 reads TGTGCCAGCAGCCCGAGACAGGGGCGGATGGGTGAAAAACTGTTTTTT.

In its sample, this clonotype was seen a few times. The genes are TRBV5-1 and TRBJ2-2; D unresolved. CDR1 is SGHRS, CDR2 YFSETQ, per germline. This CDR3 region has 15 residues. The V gene lost 0 bases and the J gene lost 3 bases, with 9 bases spanning the gap. The CDR3 DNA is TGCGCCAGCAGCTTGGCCACGGGTGACACCGGGGAGCTGTTTTTT. Its protein product is CASSLATGDTGELFF.

Ten or more counts support this clonotype. The genes are TRBV29-1 and TRBJ2-1, with 11 positions matching TRBD2. CDR1 and CDR2 from the germline V gene are SQVTM and ANQGSEA. V shed 4 bases and J 6 bases; nucleotides not matched to a gene: 8. The CDR3 covers 15 residues. CDR3 nucleotide sequence: TGCAGCGTTGGTGTCGGGCTAGCGGGAGGCAATGAGCAGTTCTTC. Protein: CSVGVGLAGGNEQFF.

This clonotype has at least ten counts. The chain carries TRBV5-1 and TRBJ2-1, with 11 bases aligning to TRBD2. The ends lost 3 bases at V and 0 bases at J; junction bases unmatched: 5. There are 17 residues in the CDR3. Germline V gives CDR1 SGHRS, CDR2 YFSETQ. The CDR3: CASSSKTSGDSYNEQFF. CDR3 bases: TGCGCCAGCAGCTCAAAGACTAGCGGGGACTCCTACAATGAGCAGTTCTTC.

This clonotype was counted ten times or more. V is TRBV19 and J is TRBJ2-2; D uncertain. CDR3 length equals 13 residues. V was clipped by 8 bases and J by 1 base, with 8 bases between them. The germline V gene encodes CDR1 LNHDA and CDR2 SQIVND (reference sequence). The CDR3 protein is CASYQENTGELFF. The CDR3 DNA reads as TGTGCCAGTTACCAGGAGAACACCGGGGAGCTGTTTTTT.

Remarks on this clonotype: An end of the junction does not agree with germline; a read error may underlie this. This chain joins TRBV12-3 or TRBV12-4 and TRBJ1-5; D call uncertain. The CDR3 extends over 8 amino acids. The CDR3 nucleotides read TGTGCCAGGACACCTAGGAATTTT. This codes for CARTPRNF.

This clonotype was counted at least ten times. The chain recombines TRBV7-9 with TRBJ2-3, with a possible D match to TRBD1 (6 bases). CDR3 length: 14 amino acids. With 7 bases removed from V and 0 bases from J, the gap between germline ends came to 11 bases. CDR1 is SEHNR, CDR2 FQNEAQ, per germline (reference sequence). CDR3 bases: TGTGCCAGCACCGATGACAGGAGCACAGATACGCAGTATTTT. It codes for CASTDDRSTDTQYF.

This chain connects TRBV6-1 to TRBJ1-1, with a possible D match to TRBD1 (6 bases). Germline assignment: CDR1 MNHNS and CDR2 SASEGT. Trimming took 7 bases from V and 3 from J, leaving 18 bases between them. CDR3 size: 15 residues. The CDR3 loop is CASIKRGGSDTEAFF. Written as DNA, the CDR3 is TGTGCCAGCATTAAAAGGGGGGGCTCGGACACTGAAGCTTTCTTT.

This clonotype was seen at least ten times. The rearrangement uses TRBV20-1 and TRBJ2-1; D is unclear. Between the trimmed V and J ends, which lost 3 bases and 8 bases, there was a span of 17 bases. In germline, CDR1 is DFQATT, CDR2 SNEGSKA (reference sequence). This CDR3 contains 14 residues. For the CDR3, the DNA is TGCAGTGCTAGGGGCCTTCTCGGGCGCGATGAGCAGTTCTTC. It yields the protein CSARGLLGRDEQFF.

This clonotype appeared many times. V gene TRBV5-1 combines with J gene TRBJ2-7, with 7 bases identical to TRBD2. CDR3 size: 14 residues. The germline CDR1 and CDR2 sequences are SGHRS and YFSETQ. The J segment lost 3 bases and the V segment lost 5 bases, leaving 8 bases of the junction unmatched. CDR3 DNA: TGCGCCAGCAGTGGGGGGACTACCAGCTACGAGCAGTACTTC. This translates into CASSGGTTSYEQYF.

This clonotype was detected ten times or more. V is TRBV11-2 and J is TRBJ1-6, with 9 bases identical to TRBD1. Germline V gene data show CDR1 as SGHAT and CDR2 as FQNNGV. V lost 2 bases, J lost 7 bases, and 9 bases stayed unmatched. The CDR3 totals 17 residues. This CDR3 reads CASSLPLGTGKNSPLHF. CDR3 DNA sequence: TGTGCCAGCAGCTTACCCCTGGGGACAGGGAAGAATTCACCCCTCCACTTT.

In its sample, this clonotype was seen many times. The chain combines TRBV10-3 with TRBJ1-1; D unresolved. Germline V gives CDR1 ENHRY, CDR2 SYGVKD. Trimming removed 2 bases at V and 0 bases at J, with 10 bases between. The CDR3 runs 15 residues. CDR3 sequence (DNA): TGTGCCATCAGTGAGGCCCCGCACATGAACACTGAAGCTTTCTTT. Amino acids: CAISEAPHMNTEAFF.

As to this clonotype: As the CDR3 is not closed by the conserved phenylalanine or tryptophan, this likely results from a read error. This chain links TRBV20-1 with TRBJ2-5; 8 bases agree with TRBD2. Germline-derived CDR1 and CDR2 are DFQATT and SNEGSKA (reference sequence). The CDR3 length is 15 residues. The trim removed 1 base at V and 4 bases at J, leaving 8 bases unmatched. CDR3 sequence: CSARGLSGGGETQYN. The CDR3 bases are TGCAGTGCTAGAGGCCTAAGCGGGGGAGGAGAGACCCAGTACAAC.

The sample holds many counts of this clonotype. The rearrangement joins TRBV5-1 to TRBJ1-1; D ambiguous. The germline V gene encodes CDR1 SGHRS and CDR2 YFSETQ. V lost 0 bases and J lost 3, with 30 bases in between. This CDR3 contains 21 residues. CDR3 sequence: CASSLAFYVMRTHTTDTEAFF. CDR3 nucleotide sequence: TGCGCCAGCAGCTTGGCCTTTTATGTGATGAGGACGCACACAACGGACACTGAAGCTTTCTTT.

The CDR3 is CASIQLIGTEAFF. DNA for the CDR3: TGTGCCAGCATTCAGTTAATTGGCACTGAAGCTTTCTTT. The chain uses TRBV2 and TRBJ1-1; D gene ambiguous. V gave up 7 bases and J gave up 4 bases, with 13 bases separating them. Germline V CDR1 and CDR2: SNHLY, FYNNEI. This CDR3 is 13 amino acids long.

The rearrangement joins TRBV7-2 to TRBJ1-2; 8 bases fit TRBD1. The CDR3 consists of 15 residues. V shed 3 bases and J 3 bases; nucleotides not matched to a gene: 6. Germline V gives CDR1 SGHTA, CDR2 FQGNSA. CDR3: CASSFRTGTDYGYTF. CDR3 DNA: TGTGCCAGCAGCTTTCGGACAGGGACAGACTATGGCTACACCTTC.

This clonotype was counted a few times. Because the CDR3's place on the DNA is in doubt, the DNA is left out and the CDR3 is given as listed by TCRdb. This rearrangement joins TRBV9 to TRBJ1-6; TRBD1 is the table's D call, not checked against the DNA. The CDR3 has 16 amino acids, counting both end residues. Germline values: CDR1 SGDLS, CDR2 YYNGEE. The CDR3 loop reads CASSVGTGTVEGALNF.

This clonotype was counted at least ten times. The chain has TRBV5-1 and TRBJ2-1; D is unclear. The CDR3 loop spans 15 amino acids. V lost 1 base, J lost 4 bases, and 12 bases lay in between. CDR1 is SGHRS, CDR2 YFSETQ, per germline. This CDR3 reads CASSLITGLYNEQFF. The DNA for the CDR3 is TGCGCCAGCAGCTTGATTACGGGCCTTTACAATGAGCAGTTCTTC.

This clonotype has at least ten counts. This rearrangement joins TRBV29-1 to TRBJ1-1; D not certain. This CDR3 is built from 10 residues. V lost 1 base to trimming and J lost 11 bases, with 8 bases between them. Germline V lookup: CDR1 SQVTM, CDR2 ANQGSEA. DNA of the CDR3: TGCAGCGTTGAAGCCCCCGGGGCTTTCTTT. Its translation: CSVEAPGAFF.

This clonotype showed up just a few times. This rearrangement joins TRBV6-1 to TRBJ2-7; D not certain. With 7 bases removed from V and 3 bases from J, the gap between germline ends came to 10 bases. The CDR3 spans 12 residues. Germline assignment: CDR1 MNHNS and CDR2 SASEGT. CDR3 in DNA: TGTGCCAGCACACGAAAGATCTACGAGCAGTACTTC. It encodes CASTRKIYEQYF.